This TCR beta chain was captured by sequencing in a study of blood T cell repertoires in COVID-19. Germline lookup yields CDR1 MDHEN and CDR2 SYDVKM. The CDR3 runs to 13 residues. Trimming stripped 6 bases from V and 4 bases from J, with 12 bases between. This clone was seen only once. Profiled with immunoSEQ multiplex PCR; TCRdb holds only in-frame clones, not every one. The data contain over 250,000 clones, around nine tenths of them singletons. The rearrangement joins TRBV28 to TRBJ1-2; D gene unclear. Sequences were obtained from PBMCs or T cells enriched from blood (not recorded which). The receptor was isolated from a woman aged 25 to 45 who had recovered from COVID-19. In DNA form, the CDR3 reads TGTGCCAGCAGCCTTCCCAGGTCCTATGGCTACACCTTC. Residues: CASSLPRSYGYTF.